The 21 T cell receptor beta chains below all came from one sample that was sequenced in a study of blood T cell repertoires in COVID-19. Generated by immunoSEQ multiplex PCR, the TCRdb table keeps only in-frame clones and is missing some. The sample includes 180,000 or so clones, about 85% of them seen just once. Source material: peripheral blood. The receptors were sampled from a man aged 55 to 69 who had recovered from COVID-19.

The chain is built from TRBV6-5 and TRBJ1-5; tentative D call: TRBD1 (5 bases). The V and J ends lost 6 bases and 5 bases respectively, with 11 bases between them. The CDR3 is 13 residues long. Germline V gene lookup returns CDR1 MNHEY and CDR2 SVGAGI. CDR3 loop: CASSPEGHQPQHF. DNA for the CDR3: TGTGCCAGCAGCCCGGAGGGGCATCAGCCCCAGCATTTT.

The chain combines TRBV6-5 with TRBJ1-4; 9 nucleotides agree with TRBD1. The CDR3 consists of 14 residues. With V trimmed by 5 bases and J by 7 bases, 5 bases remained unmatched. Germline CDR1 is MNHEY and CDR2 is SVGAGI. In DNA form, the CDR3 reads TGTGCCAGCAGTCAGAACAGGGGGCTTGAAAAACTGTTTTTT. It translates to CASSQNRGLEKLFF.

The chain uses TRBV10-3 and TRBJ2-3; D call uncertain. Trimming removed 6 bases from V and 0 bases from J, with 4 bases in between. The V gene's germline CDR1 is ENHRY and CDR2 SYGVKD. The CDR3 has 12 residues. The CDR3 sequence is CAISSSTDTQYF. CDR3 nucleotides: TGTGCCATCAGCTCTAGCACAGATACGCAGTATTTT.

V usage is TRBV4-3 and J usage is TRBJ1-6; 10 positions agree with TRBD1. In germline, CDR1 is LGHNA, CDR2 YSLEER. V was clipped by 0 bases and J by 9 bases; unmatched bases: 2. This CDR3 is 15 amino acids long. The CDR3 DNA is TGCGCCAGCAGCCAAGACCGGGACAGGGGTTCACCCCTCCACTTT. Amino acids: CASSQDRDRGSPLHF.

The CDR3, as DNA: TGTGCCAGCAGCCCCGACAGGTGGGGGTCAAATGAGCAGTTCTTC. As protein: CASSPDRWGSNEQFF. This rearrangement joins TRBV6-5 to TRBJ2-1; weak D call: TRBD1 (6 bases). Germline loops: CDR1 MNHEY, CDR2 SVGAGI. V was trimmed by 6 bases and J by 7 bases, leaving 19 bases between them. This CDR3 comprises 15 residues.

This chain uses TRBV7-2 with TRBJ1-6; D remains unclear. The CDR3 contains 15 residues. Looked up from germline, CDR1 is SGHTA and CDR2 is FQGNSA. V was pared by 1 base and J by 9 bases, with 13 bases between. In nucleotides, the CDR3 is TGTGCCAGCAGCTTAGGGGAGAATCCGGGTTCACCCCTCCACTTT. Translation gives CASSLGENPGSPLHF.

The CDR3 region has the DNA TGTGCCAGCAGTTACTCGTGGGGAGATGGAAACACCATATATTTT. Protein: CASSYSWGDGNTIYF. The genes are TRBV6-5 and TRBJ1-3; D ambiguous. Germline lookup yields CDR1 MNHEY and CDR2 SVGAGI. CDR3 size: 15 residues. V was pared by 0 bases and J by 3 bases, with 9 bases between.

The rearrangement joins TRBV29-1 to TRBJ2-7; 11 bases are shared with TRBD1. V lost 7 bases to trimming and J lost 3 bases; unmatched junction nucleotides: 8. The CDR3 extends over 14 amino acids. The germline gives CDR1 SQVTM, CDR2 ANQGSEA. The CDR3: CSDHRTGGSYEQYF. DNA of the CDR3: TGCAGCGACCATCGGACAGGGGGCAGCTACGAGCAGTACTTC.

The chain couples TRBV30 to TRBJ2-3; TRBD2 matches 10 bases. This CDR3 is built from 16 residues. J was trimmed by 2 bases and V by 2 bases; bases with no gene match: 7. Germline CDR1 and CDR2: GTSNPN and SVGIG (reference sequence). The CDR3 nucleotides read TGTGCCTGGAGTAATAGCGGGGGGACCACCACAGATACGCAGTATTTT. Protein sequence: CAWSNSGGTTTDTQYF.

Only one count was recorded for this clone. V usage is TRBV5-5 and J usage is TRBJ2-7; tentative D call: TRBD1 (6 bases). Trimming cost V 4 bases and J 0 bases, with 14 bases left between them. This CDR3 spans 15 amino acids. Per the germline V gene, CDR1 is SGHKS and CDR2 is YYEKEE (reference sequence). The CDR3 coding sequence is TGTGCCAGCAGCCTGTACCAGGACAGCTCCTACGAGCAGTACTTC. Translating gives CASSLYQDSSYEQYF. Full variable domain (rest looked up from reference TRBV5-5 and TRBJ2-7): DAGVTQSPTHLIKTRGQQVTLRCSPISGHKSVSWYQQVLGQGPQFIFQYYEKEERGRGNFPDRFSARQFPNYSSELNVNALLLGDSALYLCASSLYQDSSYEQYFGPGTRLTVT.

The chain has TRBV19 and TRBJ1-3, with D tentatively TRBD1 (5 bases). V gave up 2 bases and J gave up 2 bases, with 10 bases separating them. Germline CDR1 reads LNHDA; CDR2 reads SQIVND (reference sequence). The length of the CDR3 is 15 residues. CDR3 coding DNA: TGTGCCAGTAGTATACAGGGATCGACTGGAAACACCATATATTTT. Translating it yields CASSIQGSTGNTIYF.

V gene TRBV7-9 combines with J gene TRBJ1-2; D uncertain. Trimming took 5 bases from V and 8 from J, leaving 12 bases between them. The CDR3 is made up of 12 amino acids. Germline CDR1 reads SEHNR; CDR2 reads FQNEAQ (reference sequence). CDR3 loop: CASSPIREGYTF. DNA for the CDR3: TGTGCCAGCAGCCCAATTAGAGAAGGCTACACCTTC.

CDR3 sequence (DNA): TGTGCCAGCAGCCCGGGGACAGGGGTGATCTATGGCTACACCTTC. Translation gives CASSPGTGVIYGYTF. This chain connects TRBV7-8 to TRBJ1-2; 10 nucleotides align to TRBD1. The CDR3 is 15 residues long. Germline V gives CDR1 SGHVS, CDR2 FQNEAQ. The junction had 7 bases not matched to a gene; V was cut back by 5 bases and J by 4 bases.

This chain links TRBV29-1 with TRBJ1-2; 8 bases map to TRBD1. Germline loops: CDR1 SQVTM, CDR2 ANQGSEA. Trimming cost V 6 bases and J 6 bases; bases outside gene matches: 3. The CDR3 extends over 11 amino acids. The CDR3, as DNA: TGCAGCGTGGCAGGGGGCGATGGCTACACCTTC. It specifies CSVAGGDGYTF.

The CDR3 sequence is CSVVGGNGYTF. In DNA form, the CDR3 reads TGCAGCGTTGTGGGAGGGAATGGCTACACCTTC. The genes are TRBV29-1 and TRBJ1-2; D call uncertain. The CDR3 contains 11 residues. Per the germline V gene, CDR1 is SQVTM and CDR2 is ANQGSEA. Trimming took off 4 bases at V and 6 bases at J, with 9 bases between the two ends.

V gene TRBV12-5 combines with J gene TRBJ1-2; a weak D match, TRBD1 (6 bases). Trimming shortened V by 4 bases and J by 0 bases, and 12 bases separated the two germline ends. The CDR3 consists of 15 residues. Germline V CDR1 and CDR2: LGHNT, FRNRAP. The DNA for the CDR3 is TGTGCTAGTGGTTCAATGACAGGACCTAACTATGGCTACACCTTC. Amino acids: CASGSMTGPNYGYTF.

The gene calls are TRBV27 and TRBJ1-5; D is ambiguous. The CDR3 is 13 residues long. Germline V gene data show CDR1 as MNHEY and CDR2 as SMNVEV (reference sequence). Trimming took 2 bases from V and 7 from J, leaving 9 bases between them. The CDR3 DNA is TGTGCCAGCAGTTTAGAAGCGGGCCAGCCCCAGCATTTT. Translated, it gives CASSLEAGQPQHF.

This sequence joins TRBV7-8 and TRBJ1-2; maybe TRBD1 (6 bases). V was cut by 5 bases and J by 5 bases, with 15 bases left in between. CDR1 and CDR2 from the germline V gene are SGHVS and FQNEAQ. This CDR3 has 14 residues. The CDR3 bases are TGTGCCAGCAGCCAGGTGGGGGCCCGGTATGGCTACACCTTC. This gives the protein CASSQVGARYGYTF.

The rearrangement links TRBV12-3 or TRBV12-4 to TRBJ2-7, with 10 nucleotides matching TRBD2. CDR3 length: 13 residues. V dropped 5 bases and J dropped 7; count of bases not matched to a gene: 5. CDR3 sequence: CASSPPGLAEQYF. CDR3 sequence (DNA): TGTGCCAGCAGTCCACCGGGACTAGCGGAGCAGTACTTC.

The V gene is TRBV5-1, the J gene TRBJ2-3; D is ambiguous. The V gene's germline CDR1 is SGHRS and CDR2 YFSETQ. V lost 4 bases and J lost 8, with 11 bases in between. There are 12 residues in the CDR3. The CDR3 nucleotides read TGCGCCAGCAGCGATACCTATGGTACGCAGTATTTT. Amino acid sequence: CASSDTYGTQYF.

CDR3 amino acids: CASSSRTSGGSADTQYF. The CDR3 nucleotides read TGTGCCAGCAGCTCGAGGACTAGCGGGGGTTCGGCAGATACGCAGTATTTT. This chain links TRBV9 with TRBJ2-3; 13 positions agree with TRBD2. The CDR3 totals 17 residues. Germline CDR1 SGDLS, CDR2 YYNGEE. The V segment lost 4 bases and the J segment 4 bases; nucleotides outside the gene matches: 9. Together with reference TRBV9 and TRBJ2-3, the CDR3 gives the full variable domain: DSGVTQTPKHLITATGQRVTLRCSPRSGDLSVYWYQQSLDQGLQFLIQYYNGEERAKGNILERFSAQQFPDLHSELNLSSLELGDSALYFCASSSRTSGGSADTQYFGPGTRLTVL.